A selection of T cell receptor beta chains follows, all from one sample in a study of cytomegalovirus exposure and HLA in healthy donors. The method was immunoSEQ multiplex PCR; TCRdb's version includes in-frame clones alone and lacks a portion of them. Altogether over 200,000 clones are present, nearly 90% being singletons, with the ten largest covering 0.37%. Source material: PBMCs. Source of these receptors: a woman aged 18-35 years in good health and CMV-seronegative. Both conserved end residues are part of each CDR3. Each record gives: clone size, J gene, D gene, V gene, CDR3 protein, CDR3 DNA. D genes are given only for firm matches. Expanded clones are given a class, and other clones once, few, many or no size at all.

- TRBJ1-2 TRBD1 TRBV5-4 CASRETGSRGYTF TGTGCCAGCAGAGAGACAGGGTCTCGTGGCTACACCTTC
- TRBJ1-2 - TRBV7-9 CASSLFGQGGYGYTF TGTGCCAGCAGCTTATTCGGCCAGGGCGGTTATGGCTACACCTTC
once TRBJ1-4 - TRBV2 CASSGAGNEKLFF TGTGCCAGCAGTGGGGCAGGGAATGAAAAACTGTTTTTT
- TRBJ2-2 TRBD2 TRBV5-6 CASSWGLAGGNTGELFF TGTGCCAGCAGCTGGGGACTAGCGGGGGGTAACACCGGGGAGCTGTTTTTT
- TRBJ2-7 TRBD1 TRBV28 CASSSTGGTYEQYF TGTGCCAGCAGCTCAACAGGGGGGACCTACGAGCAGTACTTC
- TRBJ1-6 - TRBV7-8 CASSLRGANNSPLHF TGTGCCAGCAGCCTACGGGGGGCCAATAATTCACCCCTCCACTTT
- TRBJ2-5 TRBD2 TRBV6-5 CASRGYGTMKETQYF TGTGCCAGCAGGGGGTATGGGACTATGAAAGAGACCCAGTACTTC
- TRBJ2-1 TRBD1 TRBV25-1 CASSEYVGTGDYNEQFF TGTGCCAGCAGTGAATATGTAGGGACAGGGGATTACAATGAGCAGTTCTTC
- TRBJ1-5 - TRBV27 CASSLLSNQPQHF TGTGCCAGCAGTTTATTATCCAATCAGCCCCAGCATTTT
once TRBJ1-4 - TRBV10-2 CASTAGRLDDEKLFF TGCGCCAGCACCGCGGGTCGTCTCGATGATGAAAAACTGTTTTTT
- TRBJ1-1 TRBD1 TRBV29-1 CSVEGTGETEAFF TGCAGCGTTGAAGGGACAGGTGAGACTGAAGCTTTCTTT
- TRBJ1-2 - TRBV27 CASGTGFYGYTF TGTGCCAGCGGAACAGGATTCTATGGCTACACCTTC
- TRBJ2-5 TRBD1 TRBV19 CASSIGAAGGDQETQYF TGTGCCAGTAGTATAGGGGCGGCAGGGGGCGACCAAGAGACCCAGTACTTC
- TRBJ2-5 TRBD2 TRBV19 CASSIMGGKETQYF TGTGCCAGTAGTATTATGGGGGGGAAGGAGACCCAGTACTTC
- TRBJ2-5 - TRBV30 CAWSVLSSETQYF TGTGCCTGGAGTGTATTAAGCTCGGAGACCCAGTACTTC
once TRBJ2-2 - TRBV15 CATSGTRGAGELFF TGTGCCACCAGCGGTACCAGGGGGGCCGGGGAGCTGTTTTTT
- TRBJ2-1 TRBD2 TRBV28 CASSLGASGGSYEQFF TGTGCCAGCAGTTTAGGTGCTAGCGGGGGGTCCTATGAGCAGTTCTTC
- TRBJ1-1 TRBD1 TRBV6-6 CASSFGQGRNTEAFF TGTGCCAGCAGTTTCGGACAGGGTAGGAACACTGAAGCTTTCTTT
- TRBJ1-1 - TRBV4-2 CASSQEELWTEAFF TGTGCCAGCAGCCAAGAAGAACTGTGGACTGAAGCTTTCTTT
- TRBJ2-2 - TRBV6-1 CASSEPGHTGELFF TGTGCCAGCAGTGAGCCAGGGCACACCGGGGAGCTGTTTTTT
once TRBJ1-4 - TRBV10-1 CASSPGAREKLFF TGCGCCAGCAGTCCAGGGGCCAGAGAAAAACTGTTTTTT
- TRBJ2-3 TRBD1 TRBV18 CASSPGTGGADTQYF TGTGCCAGCTCTCCGGGGACAGGGGGCGCAGATACGCAGTATTTT
- TRBJ2-2 - TRBV10-2 CASMGAGELFF TGCGCCAGCATGGGAGCCGGGGAGCTGTTTTTT
few TRBJ2-7 TRBD1 TRBV5-1 CASSGTGAYEQYF TGCGCCAGCAGCGGGACAGGGGCCTACGAGCAGTACTTC